These T cell receptor beta chains were read from a single sample in a study of blood T cell repertoires in COVID-19. Sequencing used immunoSEQ multiplex PCR; TCRdb keeps in-frame clones, though not all of them. The table records 300,000 to 400,000 clones, less than 90% of them present only once. Source material: PBMCs or T cells enriched from blood (not recorded which). Receptor source: a woman under 40 who had recovered from COVID-19. CDR3s include the opening cysteine and the closing phenylalanine or tryptophan. A D gene is named only where the DNA matches it firmly. For some rows the clone size is stated as once, few or many, or as a class when expanded; others skip it.

>TRBD2|.|TRBJ2-5|TRBV5-1
TGCGCCAGCAGCCCGGGGGGGGCAAGGGAGACCCAGTACTTC
CASSPGGARETQYF
>.|.|TRBJ2-1|TRBV6-1
TGTGCCAGCAGTGAATTAGGGGGCTACAATGAGCAGTTCTTC
CASSELGGYNEQFF
>.|.|TRBJ1-1|TRBV4-3
TGCGCCAGCAGCCTTCAGATGAACACTGAAGCTTTCTTT
CASSLQMNTEAFF
>.|.|TRBJ2-7|TRBV28
TGTGCCAGCAGTTTATGGGAGGGAGTGTCCTACGAGCAGTACTTC
CASSLWEGVSYEQYF
>TRBD1|.|TRBJ1-5|TRBV6-1
TGTGCCAGCGGACAGGAATATAGCAATCAGCCCCAGCATTTT
CASGQEYSNQPQHF
>TRBD1|.|TRBJ1-4|TRBV10-3
TGTGCCATCAGTGAGGAGGGGGCGCCTAGTCCTAATGAAAAACTGTTTTTT
CAISEEGAPSPNEKLFF
>.|.|TRBJ1-1|TRBV7-9
TGTGCCAGCAGCTTAGGGGGGAGGGTGAACACTGAAGCTTTCTTT
CASSLGGRVNTEAFF
>TRBD1|.|TRBJ2-3|TRBV5-1
TGCGCCAGCAGCTTGGGCATGGGGGACAGGGGAGCAGATACGCAGTATTTT
CASSLGMGDRGADTQYF
>TRBD1|.|TRBJ2-7|TRBV19
TGTGCCAGTGGCGACAGGGGTGGATACGAGCAGTACTTC
CASGDRGGYEQYF
>.|few|TRBJ2-3|TRBV4-1
TGCGCCAGCAGCCAAGAGGGGGGATCAGATACGCAGTATTTT
CASSQEGGSDTQYF
>.|.|TRBJ1-1|TRBV6-1
TGTGCCAGCAGTGTAGGCGTGGGGGCCCGAAACACTGAAGCTTTCTTT
CASSVGVGARNTEAFF
>TRBD2|.|TRBJ2-5|TRBV7-9
TGTGCCAGCAGCTTGAAGGGGAGGGGTCGAGAGACCCAGTACTTC
CASSLKGRGRETQYF
>TRBD1|.|TRBJ1-4|TRBV5-8
TGTGCCAGCAGCGGGACAGGGACGCCCGAGGCTAATGAAAAACTGTTTTTT
CASSGTGTPEANEKLFF
>.|few|TRBJ2-1|TRBV7-2
TGTGCCAGCAGCTTATCCCTTCTTAATGAGCAGTTCTTC
CASSLSLLNEQFF
>.|.|TRBJ2-7|TRBV13
TGTGCCAGCAGCTTAGAGCGCGGGTCGAACTACGAGCAGTACTTC
CASSLERGSNYEQYF
>.|.|TRBJ1-6|TRBV28
TGTGCCAGCAGTTTAACAGGTGTGCATTCACCCCTCCACTTT
CASSLTGVHSPLHF
>TRBD1|.|TRBJ1-3|TRBV5-1
TGCGCCAGCAGCGAGGGGACAGCTGGAAACACCATATATTTT
CASSEGTAGNTIYF
>.|.|TRBJ1-2|TRBV5-4
TGTGCCAGCAGCTTTTCCTCACAGACCCTCTACACCTTC
CASSFSSQTLYTF
>.|.|TRBJ2-2|TRBV7-9
TGTGCCAGCAGCTTAATAACACCCCGAAGCACCGGGGAGCTGTTTTTT
CASSLITPRSTGELFF
>TRBD2|.|TRBJ2-1|TRBV6-5
TGTGCCAGCAGTTCCGAGACTAGCGGGGGGGCCTATGAGCAGTTCTTC
CASSSETSGGAYEQFF
>TRBD1|.|TRBJ2-3|TRBV24-1
TGTGCCACCAGTGACCCGGGACAGGCAGCAGATACGCAGTATTTT
CATSDPGQAADTQYF
>TRBD1|.|TRBJ2-5|TRBV29-1
TGCAGCGTTTATCGGGGACAGGAGACCCAGTACTTC
CSVYRGQETQYF
>.|once|TRBJ1-4|TRBV2
TGTGCCACAACAGGGCTTATCGCAACTAATGAAAAACTGTTTTTT
CATTGLIATNEKLFF
>.|.|TRBJ2-7|TRBV6-1
TGTGCCAGCAGTGAAGTCCAGAGGGAGCAGTACTTC
CASSEVQREQYF
>.|.|TRBJ1-6|TRBV28
TGTGCCAGCCGTAGCAGTAGCTCCTATAATTCACCCCTCCACTTT
CASRSSSSYNSPLHF
>.|.|TRBJ1-2|TRBV6-9
TGTGCCAGCAGTCACATACCAGGGCTTAACTATGGCTACACCTTC
CASSHIPGLNYGYTF
>.|.|TRBJ1-3|TRBV5-6
TGTGCCAGCAGCTTGGGCGGGATTCAGAGCTCTGGAAACACCATATATTTT
CASSLGGIQSSGNTIYF
>.|.|TRBJ2-7|TRBV27
TGTGCCAGCAGTCTCGAGTTATTCCCTCCCTACGAGCAGTACTTC
CASSLELFPPYEQYF
>TRBD1|once|TRBJ1-1|TRBV7-2
TGTGCCAGCAGCGTGCCAGGGGGCACTGAAGCTTTCTTT
CASSVPGGTEAFF
>.|.|TRBJ1-2|TRBV28
TGTGCCAGCAGTTTTCAGGGCCGGGATGGCTACACCTTC
CASSFQGRDGYTF
>TRBD1|.|TRBJ1-2|TRBV6-5
TGTGCCAGCAGTTACTTCGCCGCCGACAGGGCTGGCTACACCTTC
CASSYFAADRAGYTF
>TRBD1|.|TRBJ2-7|TRBV5-6
TGTGCCAGCAGCCGGGACAGTAACTCCTACGAGCAGTACTTC
CASSRDSNSYEQYF
>.|.|TRBJ1-3|TRBV30
TGTGCCTGGAGTGCGGGGATCGGAAACACCATATATTTT
CAWSAGIGNTIYF
>TRBD2|.|TRBJ2-5|TRBV19
TGTGCCAGTAGTCCGCGACTAGCGGGGATGGAGACCCAGTACTTC
CASSPRLAGMETQYF
>TRBD1|.|TRBJ1-2|TRBV9
TGTGCCAGCAGCGACCCGGGACAGGGGAACTATGGCTACACCTTC
CASSDPGQGNYGYTF
>.|.|TRBJ2-5|TRBV10-1
TGCGCCAGCAGTGAGGCCCGGGGGGCTGGAGAGACCCAGTACTTC
CASSEARGAGETQYF
>.|.|TRBJ1-2|TRBV7-2
TGTGCCAGCAGCTTAGCCCCAGGGAACTATGGCTACACCTTC
CASSLAPGNYGYTF
>.|.|TRBJ1-2|TRBV28
TGTGCCAGCAGACCCCCGGGGGAATCCTATGGCTACACCTTC
CASRPPGESYGYTF